One T cell receptor beta chain is described in this entry. The germline V gene encodes CDR1 DFQATT and CDR2 SNEGSKA (reference sequence). Trimming removed 6 bases from V and 5 bases from J, with 15 bases in between. The CDR3 runs to 13 residues. Alongside a J-beta primer mix, a sample-barcoded 5' primer served in a second PCR lasting about 7 to 12 cycles. TCRdb itself ran the 5' RACE reads through MiXCR, one entry per CDR3 protein. The table shows about 1.5 million distinct CDR3 sequences, with approximately 39% occurring only once. The record originates from a study of blood T cells in healthy people across ages.

V and J are TRBV20-1 and TRBJ2-3, with D possibly TRBD2 on 7 matching bases. Sequencing was carried out using blood. The clonotype comes from a woman under 30 in good health. In DNA, the CDR3 is TGCAGTGCCGGGCCGGGGGGCGAAGATACGCAGTATTTT. It specifies CSAGPGGEDTQYF.